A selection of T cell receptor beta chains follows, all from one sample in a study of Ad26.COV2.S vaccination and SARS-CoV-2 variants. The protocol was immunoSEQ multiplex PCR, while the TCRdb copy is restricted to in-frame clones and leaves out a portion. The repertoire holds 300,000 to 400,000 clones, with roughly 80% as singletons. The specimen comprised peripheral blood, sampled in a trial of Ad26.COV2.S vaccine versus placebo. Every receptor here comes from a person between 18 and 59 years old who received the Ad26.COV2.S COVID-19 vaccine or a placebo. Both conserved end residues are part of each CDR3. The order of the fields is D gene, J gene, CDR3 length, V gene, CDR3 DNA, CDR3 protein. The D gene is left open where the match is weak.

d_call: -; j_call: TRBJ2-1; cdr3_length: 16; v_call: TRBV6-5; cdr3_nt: TGTGCCAGCAGTTGGTCGACAAGTCCTTTTTACAATGAGCAGTTCTTC; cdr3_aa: CASSWSTSPFYNEQFF
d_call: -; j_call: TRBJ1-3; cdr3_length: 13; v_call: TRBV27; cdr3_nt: TGTGCCAGCAGTCCCAGGGTGGGAAACACCATATATTTT; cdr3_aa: CASSPRVGNTIYF
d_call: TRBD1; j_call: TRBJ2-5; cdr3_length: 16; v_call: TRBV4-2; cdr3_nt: TGTGCCAGCAGCCAAGCCCTCATCGGGACAGAAGAGACCCAGTACTTC; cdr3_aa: CASSQALIGTEETQYF
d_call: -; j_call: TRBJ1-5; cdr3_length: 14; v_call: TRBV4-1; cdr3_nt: TGCGCCAGCAGTTTGGGACGGAGCAATCAGCCCCAGCATTTT; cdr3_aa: CASSLGRSNQPQHF
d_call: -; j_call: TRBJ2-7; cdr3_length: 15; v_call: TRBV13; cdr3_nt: TGTGCCAGCAGCCCCACCGGGCCGGGGTCCCACGAGCAGTACTTC; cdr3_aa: CASSPTGPGSHEQYF
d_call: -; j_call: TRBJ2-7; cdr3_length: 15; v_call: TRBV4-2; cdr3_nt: TGTGCCAGCAGCCAAGATGGCGGGGGCACCTACGAGCAGTACTTC; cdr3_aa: CASSQDGGGTYEQYF
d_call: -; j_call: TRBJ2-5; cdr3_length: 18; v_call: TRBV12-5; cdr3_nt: TGTGCTAGTGGTTTGATCCTGCAGGGGGGGGCCCGGGGAGAGACCCAGTACTTC; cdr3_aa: CASGLILQGGARGETQYF
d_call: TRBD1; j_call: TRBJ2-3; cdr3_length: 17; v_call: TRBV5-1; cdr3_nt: TGCGCCAGCACCCTGAGACAGGGGCGCCCCAGCACAGATACGCAGTATTTT; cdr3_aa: CASTLRQGRPSTDTQYF
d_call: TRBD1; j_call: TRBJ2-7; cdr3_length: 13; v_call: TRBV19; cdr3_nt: TGTGCCAGTAGTAACGGACCAGGGGGCGAGCAGTACTTC; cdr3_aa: CASSNGPGGEQYF
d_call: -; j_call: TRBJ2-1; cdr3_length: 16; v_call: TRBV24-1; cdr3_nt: TGTGCCACCAGTGATTTAGGGAGGGGGGGTTACAATGAGCAGTTCTTC; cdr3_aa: CATSDLGRGGYNEQFF
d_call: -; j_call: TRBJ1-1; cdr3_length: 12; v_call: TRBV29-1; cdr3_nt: TGCAGCATGAAGACTGTGAACACTGAAGCTTTCTTT; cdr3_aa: CSMKTVNTEAFF